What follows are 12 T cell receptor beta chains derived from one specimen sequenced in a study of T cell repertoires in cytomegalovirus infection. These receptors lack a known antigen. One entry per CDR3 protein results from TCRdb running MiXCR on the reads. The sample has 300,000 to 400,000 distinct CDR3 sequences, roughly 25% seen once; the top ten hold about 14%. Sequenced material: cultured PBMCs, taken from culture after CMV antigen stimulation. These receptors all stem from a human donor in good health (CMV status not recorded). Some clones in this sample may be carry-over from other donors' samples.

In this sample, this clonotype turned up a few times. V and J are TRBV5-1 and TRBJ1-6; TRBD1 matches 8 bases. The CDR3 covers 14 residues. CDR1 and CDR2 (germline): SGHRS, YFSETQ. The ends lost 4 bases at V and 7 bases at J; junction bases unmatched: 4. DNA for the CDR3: TGCGCCAGCAGCCCGGGACAGGCAAATTCACCCCTCCACTTT. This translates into CASSPGQANSPLHF.

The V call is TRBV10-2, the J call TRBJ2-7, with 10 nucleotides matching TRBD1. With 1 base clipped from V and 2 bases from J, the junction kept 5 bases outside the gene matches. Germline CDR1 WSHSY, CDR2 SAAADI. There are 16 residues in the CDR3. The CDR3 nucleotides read TGCGCCAGCAGTGAGTTACGGACAGGGGGGACCTACGAGCAGTACTTC. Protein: CASSELRTGGTYEQYF.

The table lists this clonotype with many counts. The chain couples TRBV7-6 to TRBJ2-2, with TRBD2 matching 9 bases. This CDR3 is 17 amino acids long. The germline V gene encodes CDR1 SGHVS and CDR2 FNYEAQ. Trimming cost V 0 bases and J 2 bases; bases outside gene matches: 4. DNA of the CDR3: TGTGCCAGCAGCTTAGCGGCTAGCGGGGTTAACACCGGGGAGCTGTTTTTT. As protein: CASSLAASGVNTGELFF. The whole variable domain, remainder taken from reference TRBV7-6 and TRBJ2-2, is GAGVSQSPRYKVTKRGQDVALRCDPISGHVSLYWYRQALGQGPEFLTYFNYEAQQDKSGLPNDRFSAERPEGSISTLTIQRTEQRDSAMYRCASSLAASGVNTGELFFGEGSRLTVL.

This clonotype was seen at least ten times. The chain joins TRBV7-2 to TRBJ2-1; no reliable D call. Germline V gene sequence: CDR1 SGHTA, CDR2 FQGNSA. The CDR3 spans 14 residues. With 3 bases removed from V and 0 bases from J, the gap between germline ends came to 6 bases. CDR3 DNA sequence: TGTGCCAGCAGCTTCGGCACCTCCTACAATGAGCAGTTCTTC. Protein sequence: CASSFGTSYNEQFF.

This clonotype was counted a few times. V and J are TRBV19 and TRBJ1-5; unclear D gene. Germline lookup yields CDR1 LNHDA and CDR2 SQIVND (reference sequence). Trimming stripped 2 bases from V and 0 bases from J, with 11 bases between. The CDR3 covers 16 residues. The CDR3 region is CASSIMAAFSNQPQHF. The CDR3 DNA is TGTGCCAGTAGTATAATGGCAGCTTTTAGCAATCAGCCCCAGCATTTT. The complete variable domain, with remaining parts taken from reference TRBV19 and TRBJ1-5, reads DGGITQSPKYLFRKEGQNVTLSCEQNLNHDAMYWYRQDPGQGLRLIYYSQIVNDFQKGDIAEGYSVSREKKESFPLTVTSAQKNPTAFYLCASSIMAAFSNQPQHFGDGTRLSIL.

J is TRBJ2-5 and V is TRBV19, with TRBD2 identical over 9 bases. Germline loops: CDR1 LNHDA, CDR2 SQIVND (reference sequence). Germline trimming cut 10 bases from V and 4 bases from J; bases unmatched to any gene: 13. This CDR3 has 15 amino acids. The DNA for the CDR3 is TGTGCCACCCAGACCGTTGCGGGAGGGGGAGAGACCCAGTACTTC. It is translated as CATQTVAGGGETQYF.

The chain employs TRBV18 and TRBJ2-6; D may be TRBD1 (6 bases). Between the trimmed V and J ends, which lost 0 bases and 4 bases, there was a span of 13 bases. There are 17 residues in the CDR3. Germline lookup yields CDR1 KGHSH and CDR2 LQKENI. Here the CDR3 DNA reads TGTGCCAGCTCACCACCGGGTCAGGGGTCGGGGGCCAACGTCCTGACTTTC. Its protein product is CASSPPGQGSGANVLTF.

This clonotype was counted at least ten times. CDR3 region: CASSLVDGAFRNQPQHF. CDR3 DNA: TGTGCCAGCAGCTTAGTGGACGGAGCCTTTAGGAATCAGCCCCAGCATTTT. V is TRBV7-8 and J is TRBJ1-5, with D unclear. V shed 1 base and J shed 4 bases, with 17 bases lying between them. Germline CDR1 SGHVS, CDR2 FQNEAQ. The CDR3 runs 17 residues.

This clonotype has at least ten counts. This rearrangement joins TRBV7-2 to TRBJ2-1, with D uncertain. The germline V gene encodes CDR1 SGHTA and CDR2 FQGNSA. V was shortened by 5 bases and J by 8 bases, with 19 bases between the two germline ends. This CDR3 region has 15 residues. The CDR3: CASSKSGAGGDEQFF. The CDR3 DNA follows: TGTGCCAGCAGCAAGTCGGGTGCCGGTGGGGATGAGCAGTTCTTC.

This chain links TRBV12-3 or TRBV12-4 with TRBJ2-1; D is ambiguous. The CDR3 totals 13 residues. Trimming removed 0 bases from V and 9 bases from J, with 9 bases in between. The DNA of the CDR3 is TGTGCCAGCAGTTTAGCGCCGGGCGCTGAGCAGTTCTTC. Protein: CASSLAPGAEQFF.

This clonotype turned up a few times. The CDR3 sequence is CASSINGGDTEAFF. The DNA of the CDR3 is TGTGCCAGTAGTATTAACGGGGGAGATACTGAAGCTTTCTTT. The chain is built from TRBV19 and TRBJ1-1, with TRBD1 as a possible D gene (5 bases). The CDR3 runs 14 residues. Trimming stripped 3 bases from V and 5 bases from J, with 13 bases between. Per germline, CDR1 LNHDA and CDR2 SQIVND (reference sequence).

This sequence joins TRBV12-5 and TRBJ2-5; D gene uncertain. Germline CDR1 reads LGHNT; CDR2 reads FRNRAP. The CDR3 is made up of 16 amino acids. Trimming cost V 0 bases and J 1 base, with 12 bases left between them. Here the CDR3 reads CASGLVGRTSQETQYF. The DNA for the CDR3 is TGTGCTAGTGGTTTGGTAGGCAGGACCTCCCAAGAGACCCAGTACTTC. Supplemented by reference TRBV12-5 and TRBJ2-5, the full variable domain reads DARVTQTPRHKVTEMGQEVTMRCQPILGHNTVFWYRQTMMQGLELLAYFRNRAPLDDSGMPKDRFSAEMPDATLATLKIQPSEPRDSAVYFCASGLVGRTSQETQYFGPGTRLLVL.